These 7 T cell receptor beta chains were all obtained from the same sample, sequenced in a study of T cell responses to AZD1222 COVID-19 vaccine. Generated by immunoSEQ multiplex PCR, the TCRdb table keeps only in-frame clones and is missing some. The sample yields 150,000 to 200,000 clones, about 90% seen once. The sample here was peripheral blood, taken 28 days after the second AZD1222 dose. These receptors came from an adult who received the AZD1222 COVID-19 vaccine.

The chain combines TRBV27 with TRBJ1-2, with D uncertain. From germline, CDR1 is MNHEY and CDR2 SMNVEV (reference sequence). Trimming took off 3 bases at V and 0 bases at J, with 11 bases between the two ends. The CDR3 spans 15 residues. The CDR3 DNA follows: TGTGCCAGCAGTTTTTCATACAGAGCTAACTATGGCTACACCTTC. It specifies CASSFSYRANYGYTF.

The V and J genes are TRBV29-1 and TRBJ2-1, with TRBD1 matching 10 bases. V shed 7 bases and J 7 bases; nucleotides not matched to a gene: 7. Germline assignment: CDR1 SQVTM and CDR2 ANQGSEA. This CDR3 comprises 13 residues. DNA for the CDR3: TGCAGCGCCCGACAGGGGGCCAAAAATGAGCAGTTCTTC. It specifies CSARQGAKNEQFF.

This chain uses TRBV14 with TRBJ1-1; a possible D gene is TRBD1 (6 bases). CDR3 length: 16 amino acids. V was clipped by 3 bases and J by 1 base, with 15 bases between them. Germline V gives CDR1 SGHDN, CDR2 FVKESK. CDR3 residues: CASSHVGGGGNTEAFF. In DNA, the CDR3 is TGTGCCAGCAGCCACGTAGGGGGTGGTGGGAACACTGAAGCTTTCTTT.

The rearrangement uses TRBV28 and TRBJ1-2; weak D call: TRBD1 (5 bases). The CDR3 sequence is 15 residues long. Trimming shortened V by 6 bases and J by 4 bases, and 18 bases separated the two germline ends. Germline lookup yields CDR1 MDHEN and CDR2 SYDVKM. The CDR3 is CASSLPGTASYGYTF. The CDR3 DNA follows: TGTGCCAGCAGCCTACCCGGGACCGCGTCCTATGGCTACACCTTC.

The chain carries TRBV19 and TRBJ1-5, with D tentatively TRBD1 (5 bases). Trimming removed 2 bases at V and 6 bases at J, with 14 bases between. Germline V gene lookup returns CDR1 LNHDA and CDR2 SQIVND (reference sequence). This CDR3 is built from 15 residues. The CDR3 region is CASSISGDRGQPQHF. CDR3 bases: TGTGCCAGTAGTATATCGGGGGACCGCGGTCAGCCCCAGCATTTT.

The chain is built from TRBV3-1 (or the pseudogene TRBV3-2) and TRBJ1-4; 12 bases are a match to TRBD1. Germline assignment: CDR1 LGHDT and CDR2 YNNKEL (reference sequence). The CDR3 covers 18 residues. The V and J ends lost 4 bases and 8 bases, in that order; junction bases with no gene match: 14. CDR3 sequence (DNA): TGTGCCAGCAGCCCCAAAGTCCCCGGGACAGGGGGCGAGGAAAAACTGTTTTTT. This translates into CASSPKVPGTGGEEKLFF.

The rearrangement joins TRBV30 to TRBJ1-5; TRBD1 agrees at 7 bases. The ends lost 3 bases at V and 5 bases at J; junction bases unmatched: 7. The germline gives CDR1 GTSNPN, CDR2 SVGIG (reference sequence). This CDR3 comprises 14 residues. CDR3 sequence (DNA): TGTGCCTGGAGAGGTGACAGGGACCATCAGCCCCAGCATTTT. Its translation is CAWRGDRDHQPQHF.